This is a list of T cell receptor beta chains from one sample in a study of blood T cell repertoires in COVID-19. The assay was immunoSEQ multiplex PCR, and TCRdb's table has in-frame clones only and misses some. Seen here are 180,000 or so clones, around nine tenths observed once, and the top ten hold 2.5% to 4%. Sequencing input: peripheral blood. The receptors stem from a man in his 70s with acute or convalescent COVID-19. The CDR3 runs from the conserved cysteine through the conserved F or W. A D gene is named only where the DNA matches it firmly. Part of the rows lack a size; the others show once, few, many or a class for expanded clones.

clone_size,d_call,j_call,cdr3_length,v_call,cdr3_nt,cdr3_aa
-,TRBD1,TRBJ2-6,15,TRBV19,TGTGCCAGTAGTCCGACAGGGCAAGGGGCCAACGTCCTGACTTTC,CASSPTGQGANVLTF
-,-,TRBJ1-4,11,TRBV20-1,TGCAGTGCTGAGCTTAATGAAAAACTGTTTTTT,CSAELNEKLFF
-,-,TRBJ1-5,16,TRBV4-1,TGCGCCAGCAGCCCCGGGAGGGTCAATAGCAATCAGCCCCAGCATTTT,CASSPGRVNSNQPQHF
-,-,TRBJ2-2,11,TRBV30,TGTGCCTGGAGTCGCACCGGGGAGCTGTTTTTT,CAWSRTGELFF
few,-,TRBJ1-2,13,TRBV25-1,TGTGCCAGCAGTGAACGGTCCCTCTATGGCTACACCTTC,CASSERSLYGYTF
-,-,TRBJ2-5,13,TRBV29-1,TGCAGCGTTACCACAGGGAGACAGGAGACCCAGTACTTC,CSVTTGRQETQYF
-,TRBD1,TRBJ1-5,16,TRBV24-1,TGTGCCACCAGTGATTTACAGGGGGATAGCAATCAGCCCCAGCATTTT,CATSDLQGDSNQPQHF
once,-,TRBJ2-5,15,TRBV19,TGTGCCAGTAGTATTTCCCCAGGGCCCCAAGAGACCCAGTACTTC,CASSISPGPQETQYF
-,TRBD1,TRBJ1-6,16,TRBV6-5,TGTGCCAGCAGTTTCCCCACAGGGGTCCAGAATTCACCCCTCCACTTT,CASSFPTGVQNSPLHF
-,TRBD1,TRBJ1-2,13,TRBV2,TGTGCCAGCACCTCCCTTGGGGACAGGGGCTACACCTTC,CASTSLGDRGYTF
once,TRBD1,TRBJ2-7,14,TRBV7-2,TGTGCCAGCAGCTTAATAACAGGGGCCTACGAGCAGTACTTC,CASSLITGAYEQYF
-,TRBD2,TRBJ2-7,17,TRBV4-2,TGTGCCAGCAGCCAGGTCCTGTCTAGCGGGAGCTCCTACGAGCAGTACTTC,CASSQVLSSGSSYEQYF
once,-,TRBJ1-4,14,TRBV7-9,TGTGCCAGCAGCCGTACAGGGACGGCTGAAAAACTGTTTTTT,CASSRTGTAEKLFF
-,TRBD1,TRBJ2-7,15,TRBV6-5,TGTGCCAGCAGTTACCAAGGGACAGGTCCCTACGAGCAGTACTTC,CASSYQGTGPYEQYF
-,-,TRBJ2-1,14,TRBV2,TGTGCCAGCCTTGACAGGAGCTCCTACAATGAGCAGTTCTTC,CASLDRSSYNEQFF
-,-,TRBJ1-1,16,TRBV28,TGTGCCAGCTGCCCCACGGGACACCTCATGAACACTGAAGCTTTCTTT,CASCPTGHLMNTEAFF
-,-,TRBJ1-2,13,TRBV6-5,TGTGCCAGCAGCCTAGGGGAAGGGTCCGGCTACACCTTC,CASSLGEGSGYTF
once,TRBD1,TRBJ1-2,15,TRBV18,TGTGCCAGCTCACGATCGGACAGGACGGGGGATGGCTACACCTTC,CASSRSDRTGDGYTF
-,-,TRBJ2-7,14,TRBV27,TGTGCCAGCAGTTTATCGGTTCCTAACTACGAGCAGTACTTC,CASSLSVPNYEQYF
-,-,TRBJ1-4,13,TRBV29-1,TGCAGCGTTGGCCAAAGCGACCGAGAAAAACTGTTTTTT,CSVGQSDREKLFF
-,TRBD2,TRBJ2-3,11,TRBV20-1,TGCAGTGCTGGTATTGCGGGGGGAGGGTGTTTT,CSAGIAGGGCF
-,TRBD2,TRBJ2-5,15,TRBV5-1,TGCGCCAGCAGTCAGCTAGCGGGGGGACAAGAGACCCAGTACTTC,CASSQLAGGQETQYF
-,TRBD1,TRBJ2-6,20,TRBV19,TGTGCCAGTAGTATTTCCCCCGGACAGGGGGCTTTTAGTGGGGCCAACGTCCTGACTTTC,CASSISPGQGAFSGANVLTF
-,-,TRBJ2-2,13,TRBV11-2,TGTGCCAGCAGCCGCGCGTTGGCCGGGGAGCTGTTTTTT,CASSRALAGELFF
-,-,TRBJ2-2,15,TRBV9,TGTGCCAGCAGGGCCAGGGCAGCTGACACCGGGGAGCTGTTTTTT,CASRARAADTGELFF
-,-,TRBJ1-5,14,TRBV18,TGTGCCAGCTCACCATCGAAAGCTGATCAGCCCCAGCATTTT,CASSPSKADQPQHF
-,-,TRBJ1-4,16,TRBV16,TGTGCCAGCAGCCGAGATTCAGGGAACTTTAATGAAAAACTGTTTTTT,CASSRDSGNFNEKLFF
-,TRBD1,TRBJ1-2,14,TRBV7-2,TGTGCCAGCAGCTTAGGACAGGGCGAATATGGCTACACCTTC,CASSLGQGEYGYTF
-,-,TRBJ1-5,15,TRBV28,TGTGCCAGCAGCCGTAACAGTGATAGCAATCAGCCCCAGCATTTT,CASSRNSDSNQPQHF
-,-,TRBJ2-7,14,TRBV23-1,TGCGCCAGCAGTACGCAGGTTGTTTGGTCCGAGCAGTACTTC,CASSTQVVWSEQYF
-,-,TRBJ2-1,15,TRBV15,TGTGCCACCAGCAGAGATTATCCAGGGGCCAATGAGCAGTTCTTC,CATSRDYPGANEQFF
-,-,TRBJ1-2,15,TRBV5-1,TGCGCCAGCAGATCCGCCACAGGGTTCGACTATGGCTACACCTTC,CASRSATGFDYGYTF
-,-,TRBJ1-4,11,TRBV6-5,TGTGCCAGCTATTTGGGGGGGGAACTGTTTTTT,CASYLGGELFF
-,-,TRBJ1-5,12,TRBV12-3/TRBV12-4,TGTGCCAGCAGCGCAGGGGTTCAGCCCCAGCATTTT,CASSAGVQPQHF
-,-,TRBJ1-1,11,TRBV29-1,TGCAGCGCCGTAGATACCGTCGAAGCTTTCTTT,CSAVDTVEAFF
-,-,TRBJ2-1,13,TRBV6-5,TGTGCCAGCCGGGGGAGCTCCTACAATGAGCAGTTCTTC,CASRGSSYNEQFF
few,TRBD1,TRBJ2-2,14,TRBV4-1,TGCGCCAGCAGCCAGAGGGACAGTATGTGGGAGCTGTTTTTT,CASSQRDSMWELFF
-,-,TRBJ2-1,15,TRBV5-1,TGCGCCAGCAGCTATGCGGGGCAAACCTACAATGAGCAGTTCTTC,CASSYAGQTYNEQFF
-,-,TRBJ2-3,14,TRBV20-1,TGCAGTGCTAGTGGTGTGTCTAGCACAGATACGCAGTATTTT,CSASGVSSTDTQYF
-,-,TRBJ2-3,14,TRBV5-1,TGCGCCAGCAGCCCGTTGGGCCCGCCGGATACGCAGTATTTT,CASSPLGPPDTQYF
-,-,TRBJ1-2,15,TRBV3-1/TRBV3-2,TGTGCCAGCAGCCACCTCTCACGGGTTGACTATGGCTACACCTTC,CASSHLSRVDYGYTF
once,TRBD1,TRBJ2-7,14,TRBV4-1,TGCGCCTCCTCCCGGGACAGGGGTTCCTACGAGCAGTACTTC,CASSRDRGSYEQYF
-,TRBD1,TRBJ2-7,14,TRBV5-4,TGTGCCAGCCTTAAGGACAGGGAGGCCTACGAGCAGTACTTC,CASLKDREAYEQYF